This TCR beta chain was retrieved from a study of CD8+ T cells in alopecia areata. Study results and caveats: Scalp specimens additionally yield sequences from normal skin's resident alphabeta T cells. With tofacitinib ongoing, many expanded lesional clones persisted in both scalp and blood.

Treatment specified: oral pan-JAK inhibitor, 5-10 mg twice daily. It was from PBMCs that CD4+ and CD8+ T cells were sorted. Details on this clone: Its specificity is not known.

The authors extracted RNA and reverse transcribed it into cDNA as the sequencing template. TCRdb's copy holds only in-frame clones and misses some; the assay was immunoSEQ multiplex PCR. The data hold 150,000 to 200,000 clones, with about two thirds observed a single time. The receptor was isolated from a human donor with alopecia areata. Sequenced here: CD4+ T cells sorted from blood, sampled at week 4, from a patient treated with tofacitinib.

CDR3 sequence (DNA): TGTGCCAGCAGCTTGGAACGATCAAACACCGGGGAGCTGTTTTTT. Encoded protein: CASSLERSNTGELFF. This rearrangement joins TRBV5-6 to TRBJ2-2; D is uncertain. The ends were cut back, 0 bases at V and 2 bases at J, with 8 bases in the middle. CDR3 length: 15 residues. In germline, CDR1 is SGHDT, CDR2 YYEEEE.